Included here is one T cell receptor beta chain sequence, with context. The record originates from a study of blood T cell repertoires in COVID-19. Looking at the study overall: In each case, the material was cDNA or gDNA derived from T cells, B-cell-depleted T cells, or PBMCs.

Original processing methods: Amplified reference gene primers provided the basis for estimating nucleated cell counts. Profiling relied on immunoSEQ multiplex PCR, and the TCRdb table lists in-frame clones only, not all of them. The D gene and trimming were derived from the DNA, and the V and J assignments and clone size from that table. The table shows some 87,000 clones, with around 82% occurring only once. Trimming removed 3 bases from V and 5 bases from J, with 7 bases in between. This CDR3 has 12 amino acids. Germline assignment: CDR1 LNHDA and CDR2 SQIVND (reference sequence). The rearrangement links TRBV19 to TRBJ1-2; D is uncertain. Sequencing input: peripheral blood. The sequence was collected from a man aged 45-65 years who had recovered from COVID-19. CDR3: CASSIQSYGYTF. As DNA, the CDR3 is TGTGCCAGTAGTATCCAGTCATATGGCTACACCTTC.